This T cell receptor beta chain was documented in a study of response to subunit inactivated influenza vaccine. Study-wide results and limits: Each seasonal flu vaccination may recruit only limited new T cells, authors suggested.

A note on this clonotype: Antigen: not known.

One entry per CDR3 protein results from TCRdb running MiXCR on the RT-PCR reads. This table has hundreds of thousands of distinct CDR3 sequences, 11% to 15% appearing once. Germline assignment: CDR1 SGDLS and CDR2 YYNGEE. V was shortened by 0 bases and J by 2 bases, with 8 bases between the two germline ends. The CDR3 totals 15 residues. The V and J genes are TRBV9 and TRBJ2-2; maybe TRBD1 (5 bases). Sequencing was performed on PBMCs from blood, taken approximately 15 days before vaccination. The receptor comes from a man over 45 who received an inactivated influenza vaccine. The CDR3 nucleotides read TGTGCCAGCAGCGTAGGTGGACATAACACCGGGGAGCTGTTTTTT. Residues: CASSVGGHNTGELFF.